This T cell receptor beta chain was obtained from a study of CD8 T cells in ankylosing spondylitis. Notes on the study in general: Disease-linked clones, CD8+, were relatively rare in peripheral blood. One TCR beta motif, made up of under ten highly homologous variants, appeared characteristic of ankylosing spondylitis blood.

Library preparation for TCR beta used quantitative 5'-RACE with molecular barcodes. TCRdb used MiXCR to reprocess the 5' RACE reads, holding one entry per CDR3 protein. The sample carries 390,000 or so distinct CDR3 sequences, approximately 20% recorded once. The V segment lost 4 bases and the J segment 7 bases; nucleotides outside the gene matches: 9. Germline V gene data show CDR1 as SEHNR and CDR2 as FQNEAQ (reference sequence). The CDR3 loop spans 14 amino acids. This clonotype has more than one count but fewer than ten. The antigen is undetermined. The receptor comes from a male donor with ankylosing spondylitis. The chain uses TRBV7-9 and TRBJ1-2, with 7 bases fitting TRBD1. Sequencing was performed on blood, either unsorted or a sorted T cell fraction (not recorded which). CDR3 protein: CASSSRDSLSGYTF. In DNA form, the CDR3 reads TGTGCCAGCAGCTCCCGGGACAGCCTCAGTGGCTACACCTTC.